The following is a T cell receptor (beta chain) sequence with its context. The data derive from a study of T cell responses to AZD1222 COVID-19 vaccine. Germline V CDR1 and CDR2: SNHLY, FYNNEI. This CDR3 contains 14 residues. Trimming took 7 bases from V and 1 from J, leaving 13 bases between them. Clones were read by immunoSEQ multiplex PCR, and TCRdb kept only the in-frame ones, dropping some. The sample holds 150,000 or so clones, roughly 90% seen once. V usage is TRBV2 and J usage is TRBJ1-1, with unresolved D. The material sequenced was peripheral blood, taken 28 days after the second AZD1222 dose. This clonotype was sampled from an adult who received the AZD1222 COVID-19 vaccine. In DNA form, the CDR3 reads TGTGCCAGCATGAAGACACAGACGAACACTGAAGCTTTCTTT. Translating gives CASMKTQTNTEAFF.